This entry describes one TCR beta chain. Its target antigen remains unknown. Base qualities are not recorded, but no much larger clone differs from it by a single base. The library was obtained by the immunoSEQ multiplex PCR assay. For the multiplex PCR, a mixture combining 60 forward primers for TCR Vbeta segments and 13 reverse primers for TCR Jbeta segments was used. The CDR3 region of rearranged TCR beta genes was amplified from genomic DNA by a multiplex PCR assay. On the Illumina HiSeq System, the amplified TCR beta libraries were sequenced as 87-base-pair reads. Under the source paper's analysis protocol: In a later analysis, tens of millions of unique TCR beta chains were counted across the roughly 610 repertoires, and roughly 11 million of these chains were shared by at least two donors. To remove PCR and sequencing errors, raw reads were error-corrected and collapsed into unique sequences using a nearest-neighbor algorithm that merged closely related sequences. Alignment of CDR3 sequences to IMGT reference sequences was used to assign V, D and J gene segments. For a sequence to be retained, a match of at least six nucleotides to both a V gene segment and a J gene segment was required. Rearrangements were called productive when the CDR3 lacked stop codons and stayed in frame with V and J; all others were non-productive. Following IMGT convention, CDR3 was defined as the stretch from the second conserved V-encoded cysteine up to the conserved J-encoded phenylalanine. The earlier analysis of about 530 of the donors excluded any sequence lacking an unambiguous match to a single V gene segment. In an earlier analysis of some 590 of the donors, a V segment was called functional when productive rearrangements were above 56.7%, and segregating when the standard deviation between donors exceeded 5%. A statistical classification framework was built for diagnosing cytomegalovirus status from the catalog of TCR beta chain sequences. V and J gene assignment, in a later analysis, came from comparing TCR nucleotide sequences with IMGT/GENE-DB human TR gene sequences. Using the TCRdist pipeline, a later analysis assigned CDR3 sequences along with most-parsimonious VDJ recombination scenarios. In a later analysis, each TCR beta chain was defined by its CDR3 amino acid sequence together with its V-gene family, and reads without a unique V-gene family were excluded. As a way to deal with suspected cross-contamination and a sequencing artifact, a later analysis dropped more than 500 nucleotide sequences that were highly shared and had low generation probability. A later analysis calculated a clonal expansion index for each public chain from normalized within-repertoire ranks of inferred template counts. Generation probabilities in a later analysis came from a VDJ recombination model fitted to out-of-frame rearrangements, and those results were checked against IGoR. In a later analysis, TCR-TCR, TCR-HLA and TCR-CMV co-occurrence was scored with hypergeometric tests, and a repertoire-size bias correction was applied to TCR pairs. A later analysis estimated false discovery rates by permuting HLA or CMV assignments 20 times. In a later analysis, co-occurring TCRs were grouped with DBSCAN, and TCRdist sequence similarity was added when clustering was performed within HLA-allele-positive subsets. Repertoires with fewer than 30,000 or more than 120,000 public chains, plus five repertoires with anomalous nucleotide sharing, were excluded from co-occurrence clustering. TCRdb holds this immuneACCESS table with in-frame rearrangements only. Some clones are missing; in checked studies, unresolved V genes explain under half, and the rest has no known cause. The DNA gave D and trimming, while V, J and clone size come from that table. The sample table contains 120,000 or so clones; only one count was recorded for roughly a tenth of them. The ten largest clones represent 4.6% of the sample.

In total, roughly 670 healthy bone marrow donors made up the cohort. At the time of sampling, every cohort member was nominally healthy, though immune exposures that went unrecorded were likely present. The donor was CMV seropositive and belonged to the group of around 300 seropositive cohort members. A peripheral blood sample was provided by each donor, and peripheral blood mononuclear cells were used for TCR beta sequencing. The Qiagen DNeasy Blood Extraction Kit was used to extract genomic DNA from the blood cell samples. The data are from a study of cytomegalovirus exposure and HLA in healthy donors (dated by TCRdb to about 2017). A note on the overall study: An earlier analysis of 587 of the donors reported 250 to 350 Gb of sequence data and 100 million to 130 million unique TCR beta sequences from about 200 million T cells. High-throughput TCR immunosequencing, statistical association of individual TCRs with disease status, and machine learning were combined to predict cytomegalovirus infection status. All discovery cohort repertoires had been generated on a single sequencing platform. A later analysis re-examined previously published TCR beta repertoires from around 670 donors and added high-resolution HLA genotyping to investigate patterns of TCR occurrence. Among roughly 370 genotyped donors of the cohort, an average of roughly 240,000 unique TCR beta nucleotide sequences were sequenced per donor, 15% to 20% of them non-productive. Rather than drawing on any new phenotypic data, the later analysis identified candidate immune exposures from TCR beta sequences and the way those sequences occurred across donors. Of the roughly 400 genotyped donors, around 81% fell in the genetic ancestry cluster associated with self-reported Caucasian donors. Several DR-DQ haplotypes were handled as single units for association and clustering because linkage in the cohort was strong. Donor age, sex, ethnicity and CMV serostatus were compiled alongside the repertoire data. Using immunosequencing, the study profiled T cell repertoires from fewer than 850 subjects and related those repertoires to cytomegalovirus serostatus. The number of typed donors differed by locus: about 629-630 for A, B, C, DRB1 and DQB1; 500 to 550 for DQA1; 606 for DPA1; and approximately 450 for DPB1. To decide whether each TCR beta V gene segment behaved as functional or pseudogenic, an earlier analysis of some 600 of the donors relied on high-throughput TCR beta sequencing. The aim of the study was to test whether cataloging public T cell receptors could identify signatures of past pathogen exposure. Roughly 300 gigabases of sequencing data and around 88 million unique TCR sequences made up an early release that covered over 550 HLA-typed donors. A later genetic analysis took genome-wide SNP genotypes for about three fifths of the roughly 670 donors and used that subset as a discovery cohort. HLA typing included class I and class II loci at four-digit resolution. Along with the 666-subject first cohort, a separate validation cohort of over a hundred different subjects was used. Overall study outcomes, separate from this receptor: A further reported finding was that TCR beta sequences accurately predicted the HLA-A and HLA-B alleles for most subjects in the first cohort. In both the original and validation cohorts, the classifier was reported to diagnose cytomegalovirus status with high specificity and sensitivity. Strong co-occurrence of HLA alleles, especially DR and DQ, made assigning TCR associations to individual alleles difficult. At a false discovery rate of 0.05, a later analysis linked about 17,000 TCR beta sequences to specific HLA alleles. The study listed 170 or so TCR beta chains as associated with cytomegalovirus. In a later analysis, several top co-occurrence clusters were reported to appear linked to parvovirus B19, influenza, CMV and Epstein-Barr virus. Most CMV-associated TCR beta chains appeared to be HLA-restricted in a later analysis, and the HLA associations seemed to be driven largely by CMV exposure. V-gene and J-gene trimming of TCR beta chains was associated with a missense DCLRE1C variant in a later genetic analysis, and the association was replicated in an independent cohort. The 87-base-pair reads could not distinguish some IMGT-functional V segments, including TRBV6-2 and TRBV6-3, so those segments were excluded. In an earlier analysis of some 550 of the donors, most TCR beta V segments were observed in productive rearrangements about 87% or about 30% of the time, broadly matching IMGT annotations. The presence/absence analyses assumed that sequencing depth was roughly uniform across donors, and that assumption may not be true. According to a later genetic analysis, donors in an Asian-associated ancestry cluster had fewer N-insertions in productive TCRs than the roughly 700-donor mean. According to a later analysis, TCR association rates differed among HLA loci, with DRB1 alleles showing the most associated TCRs and HLA-C alleles showing the fewest. A cluster of highly shared sequence variants was judged likely to be a technical artifact of the sequencing pipeline. Correlated functional status among segregating V segments might be attributable to linkage disequilibrium, but an unknown experimental factor could not be ruled out. In this cohort, only TCR beta chains were sequenced, and detectable features were limited by the absence of alpha or paired-chain data. It was suggested by the authors that the approach could potentially be generalized to other disease states and immunological phenotypes. The earlier analysis of approximately 590 of the donors excluded 15 to 20 rarely observed V segments, including chromosome 9 orphons, because counts were too low. Compared with equally common non-associated chains, HLA-associated TCR beta chains in a later analysis were more clonally expanded and had lower generation probabilities. CMV serostatus was the only immune exposure information available for the cohort. Most TCR sequences were observed very rarely across donors, whereas some public TCRs were present in many individuals. HLA typing was unavailable for some donors at each locus, so association tests used only the typed subset. A few of the identified cytomegalovirus-associated TCR beta chains were confirmed in vitro to be specific for cytomegalovirus antigens.

CDR1 and CDR2 are drawn from the germline V gene: SGHNT, YENEEA. V loses 8 bases at its end and J loses 2 bases; junction bases beyond the gene matches: 4. From its cysteine to its phenylalanine, the CDR3 spans 14 amino acids. Kept here is only the CDR3 DNA, which spans 42 bases and is read in frame from base 1. The source is a woman aged 18-35 years in good health and CMV-seropositive. The rearrangement combines TRBV11-3 with TRBJ1-3; 9 nucleotides in the junction match TRBD1. The sample was PBMCs. The CDR3 sequence is CASHRGLAGNTIYF. The DNA is TGTGCCAGCCACAGGGGGCTGGCTGGAAACACCATATATTTT.